This TCR beta chain derives from a study of shared clonotypes between healthy human individuals. Profiling relied on immunoSEQ multiplex PCR, and the TCRdb table lists in-frame clones only, not all of them. This repertoire shows roughly 2.2 million clones, 80% to 95% found once; its top ten account for about 0.41%. CDR1 is MDHEN, CDR2 SYDVKM, per germline. The CDR3 length is 14 residues. V dropped 3 bases and J dropped 0 bases, with 9 bases sitting between them. This sequence was found in a man between 18 and 35 years old in good health. Some clones in this sample may be carry-over from other donors' samples. Source material: naive CD4+ T cells from PBMCs. The subset denotes: CD45RA+ positively selected. V and J are TRBV28 and TRBJ2-7; D is undetermined. The CDR3 bases are TGTGCCAGCAGTTTCATCCTCACCTCCTACGAGCAGTACTTC. Encoded protein: CASSFILTSYEQYF.